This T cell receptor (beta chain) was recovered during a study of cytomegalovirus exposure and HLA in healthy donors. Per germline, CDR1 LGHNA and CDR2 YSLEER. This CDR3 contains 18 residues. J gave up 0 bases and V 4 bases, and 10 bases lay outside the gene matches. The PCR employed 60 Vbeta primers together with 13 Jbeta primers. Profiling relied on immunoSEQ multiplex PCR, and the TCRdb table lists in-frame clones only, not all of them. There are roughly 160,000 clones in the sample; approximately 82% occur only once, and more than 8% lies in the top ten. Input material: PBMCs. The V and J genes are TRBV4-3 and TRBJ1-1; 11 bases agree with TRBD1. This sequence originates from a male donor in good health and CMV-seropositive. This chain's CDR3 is CASSPYQGQGVLNTEAFF. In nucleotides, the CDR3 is TGCGCCAGCAGCCCCTATCAGGGACAGGGGGTGTTGAACACTGAAGCTTTCTTT.